The present T cell receptor delta chain was sequenced within a study of γδ T cells in repeated Plasmodium falciparum infection. Study background: Malian repertoires were sampled cross-sectionally without transmission and longitudinally through febrile malaria.

TCRdb fed the multiplex PCR reads into CATT to redo clone calling. The table lists 75,000 to 100,000 delta-chain clones, 1.4% to 1.5% of them singletons. Points on this clone: The protein that TCRdb holds for this DNA derives from a much larger clone and differs from the translated DNA at residue 12, which likely indicates a read error; the protein shown here is translated from the DNA.

This clonotype was obtained from a pool of human donors (malaria-infected and uninfected, not separated). Specimen: gamma-delta T cells from blood.

The CDR3, as DNA: TGTGCTCTTGGGGACTACCTACGTCGATACCCTTCTCCCCCCTGGGGGATACGAAACGTTTACACCGATAAACTCATCTTT. Translation: CALGDYLRRYPSPPWGIRNVYTDKLIF. This rearrangement joins TRDV1 to TRDJ1; 12 nucleotides line up with TRDD3. Because TCRdb records no J gene, it was assigned here through a match of the DNA to germline. Germline CDR1 and CDR2: TSWWSYY and QGS. This CDR3 contains 27 residues. Trimming took 3 bases from V and 0 from J; bases not matched to a gene: 35.